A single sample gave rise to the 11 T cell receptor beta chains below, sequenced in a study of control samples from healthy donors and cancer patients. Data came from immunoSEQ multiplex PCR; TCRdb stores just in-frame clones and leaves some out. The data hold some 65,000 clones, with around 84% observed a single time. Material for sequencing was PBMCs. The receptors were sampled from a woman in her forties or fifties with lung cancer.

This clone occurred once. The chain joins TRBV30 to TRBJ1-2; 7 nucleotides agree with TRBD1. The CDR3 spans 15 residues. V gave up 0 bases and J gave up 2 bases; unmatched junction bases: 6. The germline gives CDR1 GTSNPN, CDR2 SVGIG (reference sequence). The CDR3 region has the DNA TGTGCCTGGAGTGTACGTCCAGGGGGAAACTATGGCTACACCTTC. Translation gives CAWSVRPGGNYGYTF.

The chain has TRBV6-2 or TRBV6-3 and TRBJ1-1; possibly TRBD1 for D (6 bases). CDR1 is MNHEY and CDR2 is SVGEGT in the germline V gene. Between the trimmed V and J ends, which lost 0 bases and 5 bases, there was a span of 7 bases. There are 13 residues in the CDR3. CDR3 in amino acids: CASSYSQGTEAFF. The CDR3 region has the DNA TGTGCCAGCAGTTACTCGCAGGGGACTGAAGCTTTCTTT.

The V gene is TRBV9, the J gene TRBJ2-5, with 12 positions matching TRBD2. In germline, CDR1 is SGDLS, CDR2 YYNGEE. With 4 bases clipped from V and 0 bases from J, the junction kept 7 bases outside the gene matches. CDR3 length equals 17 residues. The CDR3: CASSLGTSGGNQETQYF. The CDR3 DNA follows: TGTGCCAGCAGCCTTGGTACTAGCGGGGGGAACCAAGAGACCCAGTACTTC.

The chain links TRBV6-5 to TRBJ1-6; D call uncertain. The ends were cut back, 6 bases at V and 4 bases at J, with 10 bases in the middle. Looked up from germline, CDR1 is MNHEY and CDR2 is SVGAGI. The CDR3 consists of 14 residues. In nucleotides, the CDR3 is TGTGCCAGCAGCACGAGGGTTTATAATTCACCCCTCCACTTT. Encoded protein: CASSTRVYNSPLHF.

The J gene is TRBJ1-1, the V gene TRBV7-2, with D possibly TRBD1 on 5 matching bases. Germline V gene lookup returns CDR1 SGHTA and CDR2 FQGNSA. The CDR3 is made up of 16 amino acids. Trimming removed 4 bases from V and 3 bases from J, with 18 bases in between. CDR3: CASSSPTKGIDTEAFF. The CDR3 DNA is TGTGCCAGCAGCTCGCCGACCAAGGGGATTGACACTGAAGCTTTCTTT.

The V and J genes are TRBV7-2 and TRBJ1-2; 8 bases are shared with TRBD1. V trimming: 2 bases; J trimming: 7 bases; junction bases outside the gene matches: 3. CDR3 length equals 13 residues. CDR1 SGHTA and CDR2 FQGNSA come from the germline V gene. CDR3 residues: CASSLQGAPGYTF. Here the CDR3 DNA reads TGTGCCAGCAGCTTACAGGGGGCGCCTGGCTACACCTTC.

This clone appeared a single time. In DNA form, the CDR3 reads TGTGCCAGTAGTATTAACAGGGGGCTCGGTGGCTACACCTTC. It is translated as CASSINRGLGGYTF. The V gene is TRBV19, the J gene TRBJ1-2, with 9 bases matching TRBD1. This CDR3 is 14 amino acids long. J was trimmed by 7 bases and V by 3 bases; bases with no gene match: 6. CDR1 LNHDA and CDR2 SQIVND come from the germline V gene (reference sequence).

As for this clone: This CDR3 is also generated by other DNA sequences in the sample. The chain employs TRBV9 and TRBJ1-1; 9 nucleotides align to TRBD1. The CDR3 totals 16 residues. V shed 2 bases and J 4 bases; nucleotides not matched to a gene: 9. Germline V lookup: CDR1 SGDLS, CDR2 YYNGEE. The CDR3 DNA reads TGTGCCAGCAGCGTGGGGACAGGGCGGGTGAGCACTGAAGCTTTCTTT. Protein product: CASSVGTGRVSTEAFF.

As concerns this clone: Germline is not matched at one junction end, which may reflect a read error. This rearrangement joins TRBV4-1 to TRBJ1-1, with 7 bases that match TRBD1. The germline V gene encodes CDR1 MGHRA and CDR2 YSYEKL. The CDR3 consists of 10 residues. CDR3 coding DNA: TGCGCCAGCAGCCATGGGGGACAGCCCTTT. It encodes CASSHGGQPF.

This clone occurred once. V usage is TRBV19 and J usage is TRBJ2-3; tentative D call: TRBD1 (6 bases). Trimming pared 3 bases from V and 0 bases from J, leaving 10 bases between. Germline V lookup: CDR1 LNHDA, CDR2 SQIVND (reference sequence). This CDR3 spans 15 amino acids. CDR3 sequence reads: CASSMGAPSTDTQYF. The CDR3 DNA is TGTGCCAGTAGTATGGGGGCCCCTAGCACAGATACGCAGTATTTT. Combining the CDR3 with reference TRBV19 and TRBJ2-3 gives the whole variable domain DGGITQSPKYLFRKEGQNVTLSCEQNLNHDAMYWYRQDPGQGLRLIYYSQIVNDFQKGDIAEGYSVSREKKESFPLTVTSAQKNPTAFYLCASSMGAPSTDTQYFGPGTRLTVL.

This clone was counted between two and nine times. In DNA form, the CDR3 reads TGTGCCAGCTTACCCGACAGGGACTTCAACACTGAAGCTTTCTTT. The encoded protein is CASLPDRDFNTEAFF. The rearrangement joins TRBV27 to TRBJ1-1; 7 bases map to TRBD1. This CDR3 is built from 15 residues. V dropped 8 bases and J dropped 2; count of bases not matched to a gene: 11. Germline values: CDR1 MNHEY, CDR2 SMNVEV (reference sequence).